Each of the 13 T cell receptor beta chains below was sequenced from the same sample in a study of blood T cell repertoires in COVID-19. The repertoire was sequenced with immunoSEQ multiplex PCR; TCRdb's copy has only in-frame clones and lacks some. The table has about 370,000 clones, about 90% seen once. Sequencing input: peripheral blood. These TCRs come from a woman aged 25 to 45 with COVID-19, enrolled during active disease.

V usage is TRBV18 and J usage is TRBJ2-5, with 7 bases that match TRBD2. This CDR3 has 15 amino acids. Trimming took 2 bases from V and 3 from J; bases not matched to a gene: 6. Germline V CDR1 and CDR2: KGHSH, LQKENI. The CDR3, as DNA: TGTGCCAGCTCACCAAGGGCGGGGGATGAAGAGACCCAGTACTTC. This codes for CASSPRAGDEETQYF.

The genes are TRBV5-1 and TRBJ1-5, with unresolved D. CDR1 is SGHRS, CDR2 YFSETQ, per germline. The CDR3 is 14 residues long. V was pared by 0 bases and J by 1 base, with 5 bases between. This CDR3 reads CASSLGESNQPQHF. DNA of the CDR3: TGCGCCAGCAGCTTGGGTGAGAGCAATCAGCCCCAGCATTTT.

The chain couples TRBV5-1 to TRBJ1-1; TRBD1 agrees at 9 bases. V was clipped by 0 bases and J by 5 bases; unmatched bases: 5. Per germline, CDR1 SGHRS and CDR2 YFSETQ. The CDR3 consists of 15 residues. As DNA, the CDR3 is TGCGCCAGCAGCTTGGGGACAGGGGATTATACTGAAGCTTTCTTT. Amino acids: CASSLGTGDYTEAFF.

Concerning this clone: This may arise from a read error, as a much more abundant clone is one base away. The chain carries TRBV28 and TRBJ2-2; 7 positions agree with TRBD1. V lost 6 bases and J lost 4; bases outside the gene matches: 5. CDR3 length: 14 amino acids. Germline loops: CDR1 MDHEN, CDR2 SYDVKM. CDR3 amino acids: CASSLGQITGELFF. For the CDR3, the DNA is TGTGCCAGCAGCTTGGGACAGATCACCGGGGAGCTGTTTTTT.

The CDR3 bases are TGCAGCGTTGTGGAGGCCTCCTACGAGCAGTACGTC. Its translation: CSVVEASYEQYV. V gene TRBV29-1 combines with J gene TRBJ2-7; perhaps TRBD2 as D (5 bases). CDR3 size: 12 residues. V lost 4 bases to trimming and J lost 0 bases, with 7 bases between them. Germline CDR1 and CDR2: SQVTM and ANQGSEA.

CDR3 region: CASSPNRQGRETQYF. Here the CDR3 DNA reads TGTGCCAGCAGCCCGAACCGACAGGGCCGGGAGACCCAGTACTTC. This sequence joins TRBV11-3 and TRBJ2-5, with 7 bases aligning to TRBD1. CDR1 is SGHNT, CDR2 YENEEA, per germline. Trimming took 5 bases from V and 5 from J; bases not matched to a gene: 11. The CDR3 length is 15 residues.

This chain uses TRBV11-3 with TRBJ1-2, with TRBD1 as a possible D gene (6 bases). The germline V gene encodes CDR1 SGHNT and CDR2 YENEEA. With 6 bases removed from V and 2 bases from J, the gap between germline ends came to 16 bases. The CDR3 covers 15 residues. This chain's CDR3 is CASRGARTENYGYTF. In nucleotides, the CDR3 is TGTGCCAGCAGGGGGGCCAGGACAGAAAACTATGGCTACACCTTC.

The chain couples TRBV9 to TRBJ2-1, with TRBD2 matching 11 bases. Germline V gives CDR1 SGDLS, CDR2 YYNGEE. The CDR3 has 19 residues. V lost 3 bases to trimming and J lost 3 bases; unmatched junction nucleotides: 14. The CDR3: CASSATPGTSGNLYNEQFF. The CDR3, as DNA: TGTGCCAGCAGCGCAACCCCCGGGACTAGCGGAAATCTCTACAATGAGCAGTTCTTC.

The CDR3 region has the DNA TGCGCCAGCAGCCAAGCGACAGGGGGTTATGAAGATGAAAAACTGTTTTTT. Its protein is CASSQATGGYEDEKLFF. The V and J genes are TRBV4-3 and TRBJ1-4; 9 bases are a match to TRBD1. CDR3 length: 17 residues. V was clipped by 1 base and J by 6 bases; unmatched bases: 9. CDR1 LGHNA and CDR2 YSLEER come from the germline V gene.

This chain joins TRBV7-9 and TRBJ2-5; 14 positions agree with TRBD2. Germline CDR1 SEHNR, CDR2 FQNEAQ (reference sequence). The CDR3 sequence is 16 residues long. The ends lost 5 bases at V and 2 bases at J; junction bases unmatched: 4. CDR3 protein: CASSPGTSGSQETQYF. The CDR3 nucleotides are TGTGCCAGCAGCCCTGGGACTAGCGGGAGTCAAGAGACCCAGTACTTC.

The chain uses TRBV14 and TRBJ2-1, with 7 bases matching TRBD1. The V and J ends lost 1 base and 7 bases, in that order; junction bases with no gene match: 10. Germline V gene lookup returns CDR1 SGHDN and CDR2 FVKESK. The CDR3 consists of 16 residues. This chain's CDR3 is CASSQGVAGTANEQFF. In DNA, the CDR3 is TGTGCCAGCAGCCAAGGGGTTGCCGGGACAGCTAATGAGCAGTTCTTC. The full variable domain, rest sourced from reference TRBV14 and TRBJ2-1, is EAGVTQFPSHSVIEKGQTVTLRCDPISGHDNLYWYRRVMGKEIKFLLHFVKESKQDESGMPNNRFLAERTGGTYSTLKVQPAELEDSGVYFCASSQGVAGTANEQFFGPGTRLTVL.

The chain recombines TRBV4-3 with TRBJ2-5, with a possible D match to TRBD2 (6 bases). V gave up 3 bases and J gave up 5 bases, with 19 bases separating them. Looked up from germline, CDR1 is LGHNA and CDR2 is YSLEER. The CDR3 spans 16 residues. CDR3 sequence reads: CASSQTRGTSVETQYF. CDR3 nucleotide sequence: TGCGCCAGCAGCCAGACCCGAGGGACTTCAGTGGAGACCCAGTACTTC.

This chain links TRBV14 with TRBJ2-7, with TRBD2 identical over 14 bases. The CDR3 totals 15 residues. V lost 4 bases and J lost 2; bases outside the gene matches: 1. The germline gives CDR1 SGHDN, CDR2 FVKESK. Here the CDR3 reads CASSPGLAGAYEQYF. The CDR3 DNA reads as TGTGCCAGCAGCCCGGGACTAGCGGGGGCCTACGAGCAGTACTTC.